This entry lists 32 T cell receptor beta chains sequenced from one sample in a study of shared clonotypes between healthy human individuals. Using immunoSEQ multiplex PCR, the repertoire was profiled, and TCRdb retains in-frame clones only, with some absent. This repertoire shows 520,000 or so clones, approximately 85% found once; its top ten account for roughly 13%. The sequencing sample was made of PBMCs. The receptors come from a middle-aged woman in good health. Some clones in this sample may be carry-over from other donors' samples.

This CDR3 is CASSSPGRTGNTEAFF. CDR3 nucleotide sequence: TGTGCCAGCAGCTCACCCGGCAGGACAGGGAACACTGAAGCTTTCTTT. This rearrangement joins TRBV11-1 to TRBJ1-1; 7 bases map to TRBD1. CDR1 and CDR2 (germline): SGHAT, FQDESV (reference sequence). CDR3 length: 16 amino acids. Trimming at V came to 4 bases and at J to 1 base, leaving 9 bases not matched to a gene.

The rearrangement links TRBV27 to TRBJ2-6; tentatively, D is TRBD1 or TRBD2 (5 bases each). The CDR3 contains 15 residues. The V and J ends lost 3 bases and 2 bases respectively, with 8 bases between them. Per the germline V gene, CDR1 is MNHEY and CDR2 is SMNVEV (reference sequence). CDR3 sequence: CASSLWGTGANVLTF. The CDR3 DNA reads as TGTGCCAGCAGTTTGTGGGGGACTGGGGCCAACGTCCTGACTTTC.

The table lists this clone with a few counts. The genes are TRBV4-1 and TRBJ1-1, with D unresolved. The CDR3 is 17 amino acids. The germline V and J ends were trimmed by 2 bases and 4 bases, with 20 bases remaining between them. Germline V gives CDR1 MGHRA, CDR2 YSYEKL. CDR3 nucleotides: TGCGCCAGCAGCCAACGAACCCACGTGGATCAGTTCACTGAAGCTTTCTTT. The encoded protein is CASSQRTHVDQFTEAFF.

V is TRBV11-2 and J is TRBJ2-2; D remains ambiguous. This CDR3 region has 14 residues. Germline CDR1 is SGHAT and CDR2 is FQNNGV. The V end was cut by 5 bases, the J end by 5 bases, with 12 bases between. The CDR3, as DNA: TGTGCCAGCAGCCCTAGAAGTGGAACCGGGGAGCTGTTTTTT. The encoded protein is CASSPRSGTGELFF.

The CDR3 region is CAWSVFAGGVGYTF. The DNA of the CDR3 is TGTGCCTGGAGTGTATTTGCGGGGGGGGTCGGCTACACCTTC. The genes are TRBV30 and TRBJ1-2, with TRBD1 as a possible D gene (5 bases). The CDR3 contains 14 residues. Trimming pared 0 bases from V and 8 bases from J, leaving 16 bases between. Germline V gives CDR1 GTSNPN, CDR2 SVGIG (reference sequence).

This chain connects TRBV13 to TRBJ2-1; 8 bases fit TRBD1. Per the germline V gene, CDR1 is PRHDT and CDR2 is FYEKMQ (reference sequence). J was trimmed by 9 bases and V by 4 bases; bases with no gene match: 5. The CDR3 is made up of 13 amino acids. The CDR3 loop is CASSSEQGVEQFF. The CDR3 coding sequence is TGTGCCAGCAGCTCTGAACAGGGGGTTGAGCAGTTCTTC.

The J gene is TRBJ2-7, the V gene TRBV5-1, with a weak D call TRBD2 (6 bases). CDR1 and CDR2 (germline): SGHRS, YFSETQ. The CDR3 extends over 16 amino acids. V was cut by 2 bases and J by 0 bases, with 15 bases left in between. The CDR3 spells CASSFSSASVSYEQYF. The DNA for the CDR3 is TGCGCCAGCAGCTTTTCATCGGCTAGCGTCTCCTACGAGCAGTACTTC.

CDR3 coding DNA: TGTGCCAGCAGTCGGGACTGGGGGTCATACGAGCAGTACTTC. It specifies CASSRDWGSYEQYF. This chain links TRBV6-5 with TRBJ2-7, with TRBD2 as a possible D gene (6 bases). The CDR3 totals 14 residues. V was trimmed by 5 bases and J by 4 bases, leaving 15 bases between them. CDR1 and CDR2 from the germline V gene are MNHEY and SVGAGI.

The V and J genes are TRBV2 and TRBJ2-7; D possibly corresponds to TRBD1 (5 bases). This CDR3 spans 14 amino acids. Germline assignment: CDR1 SNHLY and CDR2 FYNNEI. V dropped 8 bases and J dropped 0 bases, with 14 bases sitting between them. CDR3 amino acids: CASCRTFLSYEQYF. The CDR3 DNA follows: TGTGCCAGCTGCAGGACATTCCTCTCCTACGAGCAGTACTTC.

This clone was picked up one time. The chain combines TRBV6-5 with TRBJ2-7; D is possibly TRBD1 (5 bases). Trimming took off 4 bases at V and 3 bases at J, with 7 bases between the two ends. CDR1 and CDR2 from the germline V gene are MNHEY and SVGAGI. The CDR3 is 12 residues long. CDR3 amino acids: CASSWGDYEQYF. The CDR3 nucleotides read TGTGCCAGCAGTTGGGGCGACTACGAGCAGTACTTC.

V and J are TRBV11-2 and TRBJ2-1; the match to TRBD2 covers 14 bases. In germline, CDR1 is SGHAT, CDR2 FQNNGV. Germline trimming cut 2 bases from V and 6 bases from J; bases unmatched to any gene: 12. CDR3 size: 19 residues. CDR3 coding DNA: TGTGCCAGCAGCTTAAGGGAGACTAGCGGGAGGGAAATTGGCAATGAGCAGTTCTTC. It translates to CASSLRETSGREIGNEQFF.

The genes are TRBV6-1 and TRBJ2-3; a possible D gene is TRBD2 (6 bases). Trimming cost V 3 bases and J 2 bases, with 15 bases left between them. The CDR3 extends over 16 amino acids. Germline CDR1 MNHNS, CDR2 SASEGT. The chain's CDR3 is CASSEVGGSPTDTQYF. In DNA, the CDR3 is TGTGCCAGCAGTGAGGTGGGAGGCTCCCCCACAGATACGCAGTATTTT.

The chain is built from TRBV7-9 and TRBJ2-1; possibly TRBD2 for D (7 bases). This CDR3 spans 13 amino acids. V dropped 5 bases and J dropped 12 bases, with 17 bases sitting between them. Per germline, CDR1 SEHNR and CDR2 FQNEAQ (reference sequence). The CDR3 loop reads CASSLNGGGVQFF. In DNA, the CDR3 is TGTGCCAGCAGCCTAAATGGGGGGGGCGTGCAGTTCTTC. The entire variable domain, with the rest obtained from reference TRBV7-9 and TRBJ2-1, is as follows: DTGVSQNPRHKITKRGQNVTFRCDPISEHNRLYWYRQTLGQGPEFLTYFQNEAQLEKSRLLSDRFSAERPKGSFSTLEIQRTEQGDSAMYLCASSLNGGGVQFFGPGTRLTVL.

This chain connects TRBV7-9 to TRBJ2-1; 9 nucleotides line up with TRBD1. The CDR3 extends over 15 amino acids. CDR1 and CDR2 from the germline V gene are SEHNR and FQNEAQ (reference sequence). V was pared by 4 bases and J by 1 base, with 2 bases of the junction left unmatched. This CDR3 is CASSSGTGSYNEQFF. CDR3 bases: TGTGCCAGCAGCTCCGGGACAGGGTCCTACAATGAGCAGTTCTTC. Full variable domain (outside the CDR3, taken from reference TRBV7-9 and TRBJ2-1): DTGVSQNPRHKITKRGQNVTFRCDPISEHNRLYWYRQTLGQGPEFLTYFQNEAQLEKSRLLSDRFSAERPKGSFSTLEIQRTEQGDSAMYLCASSSGTGSYNEQFFGPGTRLTVL.

The rearrangement uses TRBV15 and TRBJ1-3, with 7 bases matching TRBD1. The CDR3 runs 16 residues. Germline trimming cut 4 bases from V and 2 bases from J; bases unmatched to any gene: 8. CDR1 LNHNV and CDR2 YYDKDF come from the germline V gene (reference sequence). The CDR3 coding sequence is TGTGCCACCAGCATAGACAGGGCTGTAGCTGGAAACACCATATATTTT. Translation: CATSIDRAVAGNTIYF. Based on the CDR3 plus reference TRBV15 and TRBJ1-3, the full variable domain is DAMVIQNPRYQVTQFGKPVTLSCSQTLNHNVMYWYQQKSSQAPKLLFHYYDKDFNNEADTPDNFQSRRPNTSFCFLDIRSPGLGDTAMYLCATSIDRAVAGNTIYFGEGSWLTVV.

The genes are TRBV2 and TRBJ1-6, with 7 positions matching TRBD1. The CDR3 extends over 14 amino acids. J lost 10 bases, V lost 3 bases, and 6 bases had no gene match. CDR1 SNHLY and CDR2 FYNNEI come from the germline V gene. The CDR3 region has the DNA TGTGCCAGCAGTGAGGAGGGGGCAGGATCACCCCTCCACTTT. It yields the protein CASSEEGAGSPLHF.

In DNA form, the CDR3 reads TGTGCCAGCAGTCGGGCAGGCGGTGGAAGAGAGGGCGAGCAGTACTTC. Protein: CASSRAGGGREGEQYF. The chain employs TRBV28 and TRBJ2-7; D perhaps matches TRBD2 (5 bases). The CDR3 covers 16 residues. The germline V and J ends were trimmed by 5 bases and 6 bases, with 23 bases remaining between them. Looked up from germline, CDR1 is MDHEN and CDR2 is SYDVKM.

In DNA form, the CDR3 reads TGTGCCAGCAGCCTCCCGCCCACTGAAAAACTGTTTTTT. It codes for CASSLPPTEKLFF. This sequence joins TRBV28 and TRBJ1-4; D call uncertain. The CDR3 is 13 amino acids. The germline gives CDR1 MDHEN, CDR2 SYDVKM. The V and J ends lost 6 bases and 7 bases respectively, with 12 bases between them.

The rearrangement joins TRBV6-5 to TRBJ2-7; D unresolved. Trimming took 0 bases from V and 3 from J, leaving 9 bases between them. The germline V gene has CDR1 MNHEY and CDR2 SVGAGI. This CDR3 contains 14 residues. DNA of the CDR3: TGTGCCAGCAGTTACTCCCGGGCCCGCTACGAGCAGTACTTC. It codes for CASSYSRARYEQYF.

V gene TRBV7-6 combines with J gene TRBJ2-1; 8 bases are a match to TRBD2. Germline V CDR1 and CDR2: SGHVS, FNYEAQ. V was pared by 1 base and J by 0 bases, with 2 bases of the junction left unmatched. The CDR3 is 16 residues long. For the CDR3, the DNA is TGTGCCAGCAGCTTAGGCGGGAGGAACTCCTACAATGAGCAGTTCTTC. Translating gives CASSLGGRNSYNEQFF.

As DNA, the CDR3 is TGTGCCAGCAGCTCAGGACAGGGGCATCAAGAGACCCAGTACTTC. Translated: CASSSGQGHQETQYF. The chain joins TRBV9 to TRBJ2-5, with 9 bases aligning to TRBD1. The CDR3 has 15 residues. From germline, CDR1 is SGDLS and CDR2 YYNGEE. With V trimmed by 4 bases and J by 2 bases, 6 bases remained unmatched. Full variable domain (missing parts from reference TRBV9 and TRBJ2-5): DSGVTQTPKHLITATGQRVTLRCSPRSGDLSVYWYQQSLDQGLQFLIQYYNGEERAKGNILERFSAQQFPDLHSELNLSSLELGDSALYFCASSSGQGHQETQYFGPGTRLLVL.

The chain links TRBV5-1 to TRBJ2-3; D gene unclear. The germline gives CDR1 SGHRS, CDR2 YFSETQ. CDR3 length equals 15 residues. With 4 bases removed from V and 2 bases from J, the gap between germline ends came to 14 bases. The CDR3 region has the DNA TGCGCCAGCAGCCCCCTCCGGGTTAACACAGATACGCAGTATTTT. Its translation is CASSPLRVNTDTQYF.

Here the CDR3 reads CASSLDQNYNEQFF. The CDR3 DNA is TGTGCCAGCAGCTTAGACCAGAACTACAATGAGCAGTTCTTC. This chain links TRBV7-8 with TRBJ2-1; D not resolved. Germline loops: CDR1 SGHVS, CDR2 FQNEAQ. The CDR3 runs to 14 residues. V was clipped by 1 base and J by 3 bases, with 7 bases between them.

The chain recombines TRBV5-5 with TRBJ2-7, with 9 bases that match TRBD2. This CDR3 contains 15 residues. Germline CDR1 SGHKS, CDR2 YYEKEE (reference sequence). V lost 0 bases and J lost 3; bases outside the gene matches: 4. The DNA for the CDR3 is TGTGCCAGCAGCTTGGGTGGCGGGAGGGACTACGAGCAGTACTTC. As protein: CASSLGGGRDYEQYF. Together with reference TRBV5-5 and TRBJ2-7, the CDR3 gives the full variable domain: DAGVTQSPTHLIKTRGQQVTLRCSPISGHKSVSWYQQVLGQGPQFIFQYYEKEERGRGNFPDRFSARQFPNYSSELNVNALLLGDSALYLCASSLGGGRDYEQYFGPGTRLTVT.

The chain combines TRBV9 with TRBJ2-7; 10 bases agree with TRBD1. The V gene end was trimmed by 0 bases and the J gene end by 8 bases; junction bases not matched to a gene: 5. CDR1 and CDR2 (germline): SGDLS, YYNGEE. This CDR3 is 14 amino acids long. This CDR3 reads CASSVDRDRGQQYF. The DNA of the CDR3 is TGTGCCAGCAGCGTAGACCGGGACAGGGGCCAGCAGTACTTC. Full variable domain (missing parts from reference TRBV9 and TRBJ2-7): DSGVTQTPKHLITATGQRVTLRCSPRSGDLSVYWYQQSLDQGLQFLIQYYNGEERAKGNILERFSAQQFPDLHSELNLSSLELGDSALYFCASSVDRDRGQQYFGPGTRLTVT.

The V and J genes are TRBV10-1 and TRBJ2-1, with unresolved D. V was trimmed by 0 bases and J by 3 bases, leaving 9 bases between them. CDR1 is WNHNN, CDR2 SYGVQD, per germline (reference sequence). There are 15 residues in the CDR3. CDR3 in DNA: TGCGCCAGCAGTGAGTCGGCTGGGGACTACAATGAGCAGTTCTTC. Protein: CASSESAGDYNEQFF.

The CDR3 spells CSVGGAGVSDTQYF. The CDR3 coding sequence is TGCAGCGTTGGGGGGGCGGGAGTGTCAGATACGCAGTATTTT. The V gene is TRBV29-1, the J gene TRBJ2-3; D is perhaps TRBD2 (7 bases). Germline lookup yields CDR1 SQVTM and CDR2 ANQGSEA. The CDR3 covers 14 residues. The V and J ends lost 4 bases and 4 bases respectively, with 15 bases between them.

This rearrangement joins TRBV11-1 to TRBJ1-1; D gene unclear. CDR3 length: 15 amino acids. Looked up from germline, CDR1 is SGHAT and CDR2 is FQDESV (reference sequence). V lost 2 bases, J lost 0 bases, and 10 bases lay in between. CDR3 sequence (DNA): TGTGCCAGCAGCTTAAGAGTGGGCCTGAACACTGAAGCTTTCTTT. The encoded protein is CASSLRVGLNTEAFF.

The chain employs TRBV27 and TRBJ2-1, with D perhaps matching TRBD1 or TRBD2 (6 bases each). Per germline, CDR1 MNHEY and CDR2 SMNVEV (reference sequence). The CDR3 has 14 residues. With 6 bases removed from V and 9 bases from J, the gap between germline ends came to 18 bases. The CDR3 loop is CASSPQLAQGEQFF. As DNA, the CDR3 is TGTGCCAGCAGCCCCCAACTAGCACAGGGTGAGCAGTTCTTC.

In regard to this clone: Within the sample, other DNA sequences also encode this same CDR3. The rearrangement joins TRBV7-9 to TRBJ2-7, with D perhaps assigned TRBD1 or TRBD2 (5 bases each). Trimming pared 1 base from V and 0 bases from J, leaving 10 bases between. Looked up from germline, CDR1 is SEHNR and CDR2 is FQNEAQ (reference sequence). The CDR3 has 15 amino acids. CDR3 in DNA: TGTGCCAGCAGCTTAGGGGGGACGCGCTCCTACGAGCAGTACTTC. This codes for CASSLGGTRSYEQYF.

The chain recombines TRBV28 with TRBJ2-7, with TRBD2 identical over 9 bases. V lost 6 bases and J lost 2; bases outside the gene matches: 20. The CDR3 loop spans 19 amino acids. Germline CDR1 MDHEN, CDR2 SYDVKM. The CDR3 DNA follows: TGTGCCAGCAGACTCTCGGGGGAGGCACCGGGACTAGCCCCCTACGAGCAGTACTTC. This gives the protein CASRLSGEAPGLAPYEQYF.

The rearrangement uses TRBV4-3 and TRBJ2-3; TRBD2 matches at 11 bases. The germline V gene encodes CDR1 LGHNA and CDR2 YSLEER. J was trimmed by 1 base and V by 3 bases; bases with no gene match: 15. The CDR3 is made up of 20 amino acids. The CDR3 DNA follows: TGCGCCAGCAGCCATTCCACTAGCGGGGGATTCCTTGGGGGCACAGATACGCAGTATTTT. It encodes CASSHSTSGGFLGGTDTQYF.